This TCR beta chain was captured by sequencing in a study of post-analysis software for immune sequencing data (dated by TCRdb to about 2015). About the study as a whole: Recorded disease courses included relapsing-remitting, secondary progressive and progressive-relapsing multiple sclerosis, with some patients lacking subtype annotation. Patient repertoires were compared against around 10 previously published healthy control repertoires from donors aged 6 to 25 years. A subset of samples was prepared in parallel using single-end sample barcoding, then pooled and co-amplified after Illumina adapter ligation. Results and caveats for the whole study, not just this receptor: Significantly higher frequencies in patients than in controls were found for roughly 5 TRBV segments, including TRBV5-6, TRBV5-1 and TRBV20-1. Significantly lower normalized Chao1 diversity was found in multiple sclerosis patients than in controls, suggesting substantial peripheral T-cell clonal expansion. The multiple sclerosis patient group was slightly younger than the control group. Direct clustering with F measure revealed strong co-clustering of samples prepared in the same batch, which led to a batch-effect correction.

CDR1 SQVTM and CDR2 ANQGSEA were looked up in the germline V gene. V loses 7 bases, J loses 3 bases, and the germline ends lie 15 bases apart. From the cysteine up to the phenylalanine, the CDR3 has a length of 13 residues. The DNA shown is the 39-base CDR3, in frame from base 1. Receptor amplification or capture employed PCR. The sample was run on an Illumina HiSeq 2500. Unique molecular identifiers were incorporated into TCR beta cDNA libraries to reduce PCR and sequencing biases. Approximately 500,000 cDNA molecules were obtained per 1 to 10 million input T cells, so each molecule approximated one T cell. Patient libraries were prepared and sequenced with the same protocol used for the earlier healthy control dataset. Within a given batch, samples were prepared together, multiplexed and sequenced on the same HiSeq lane. The paper's processing steps were these. Raw barcoded reads were processed with MIGEC, discarding single-read molecular identifier groups before consensus assembly and CDR3 extraction. Clonotype tables were post-analysed with VDJtools, and diversity was normalized by down-sampling all datasets to the smallest sample size. To correct batch-related cross-sample contamination, repertoire overlap clustering matched CDR3 amino acid sequences but not nucleotide sequences. TCRdb itself trimmed the public reads at Q25 with fastp, ran MiXCR and retained productive beta chains. Every CDR3 protein is listed once, alongside the most common genes and DNA of its rows. The V and J calls shown here were made by TCRdb, not taken from the authors' results. The sample table contains roughly 870,000 distinct CDR3 sequences; only one count was recorded for roughly 50% of them. The biggest ten clones account for under 6% of the sample.

As regards this clonotype: Which antigen it targets is not known. No much larger clone is present one base from it, and per-base qualities are unavailable.

TCR beta repertoires were profiled from peripheral blood of 10 to 15 young patients with multiple sclerosis to demonstrate the VDJtools post-analysis software. The multiple sclerosis patients were children and adolescents between roughly 6 and 16 years of age. Sequenced: blood. This clonotype was obtained from a girl between 5 and 17 years old with multiple sclerosis. The V and J genes are TRBV29-1 and TRBJ1-1; a tentative D call is TRBD1 (6 bases match). The bases are TGCAGCGAGCAGCAGGGGTACGACACTGAAGCTTTCTTT. This sequence encodes CSEQQGYDTEAFF.